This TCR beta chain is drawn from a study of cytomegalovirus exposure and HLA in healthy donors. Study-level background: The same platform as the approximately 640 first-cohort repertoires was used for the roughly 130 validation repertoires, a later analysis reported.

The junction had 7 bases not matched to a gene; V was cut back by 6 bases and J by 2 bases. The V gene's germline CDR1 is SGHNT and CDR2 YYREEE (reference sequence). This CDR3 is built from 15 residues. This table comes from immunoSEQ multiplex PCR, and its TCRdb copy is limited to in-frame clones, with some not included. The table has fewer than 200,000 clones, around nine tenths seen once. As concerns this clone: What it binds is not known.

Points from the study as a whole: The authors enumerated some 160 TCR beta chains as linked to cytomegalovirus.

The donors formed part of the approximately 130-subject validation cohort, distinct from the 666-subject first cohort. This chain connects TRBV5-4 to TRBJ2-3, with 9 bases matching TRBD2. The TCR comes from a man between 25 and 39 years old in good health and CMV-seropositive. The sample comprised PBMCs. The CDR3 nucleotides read TGTGCCAGCAACCACCCGGGACTAGCCACAGATACGCAGTATTTT. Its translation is CASNHPGLATDTQYF. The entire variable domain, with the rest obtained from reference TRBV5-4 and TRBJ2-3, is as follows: ETGVTQSPTHLIKTRGQQVTLRCSSQSGHNTVSWYQQALGQGPQFIFQYYREEENGRGNFPPRFSGLQFPNYSSELNVNALELDDSALYLCASNHPGLATDTQYFGPGTRLTVL.